Sequencing of this TCR beta chain was carried out in a study of CD8 T cells in Susac syndrome. Study-level results: Acknowledgment was made by the study that its TCR sequencing and HLA analysis involved a relatively small number of individuals.

From blood CD8+ and CD4+ T cells, TCR beta sequences were generated. Purification of the CD8+ and CD4+ T cells relied on negative isolation, and TEMRA cells underwent FACS enrichment. RNA totalling roughly 0.5 to 1 ug underwent reverse transcription with random hexamers. A multiplex approach, immunoSEQ multiplex PCR, amplified TCR beta CDR3 across 54 Vbeta and 13 Jbeta. MiXCR was run by TCRdb on the immunoSEQ multiplex PCR reads, yielding one entry per CDR3 protein. The data show under 250,000 distinct CDR3 sequences, with about 94% seen just once and around 0.07% held by the top ten. The ends were cut back, 0 bases at V and 0 bases at J, with 21 bases in the middle. This CDR3 has 20 amino acids. The germline V gene encodes CDR1 MGHRA and CDR2 YSYEKL. On this clonotype itself: Its antigen is currently unknown.

The clonotype was recovered from a human donor with multiple sclerosis. The rearrangement uses TRBV4-1 and TRBJ2-4; D is perhaps TRBD1 (5 bases). Sequenced sample: CD4+ T cells from PBMCs. DNA for the CDR3: TGCGCCAGCAGCCAAGAGTCTCGGACGGTAGGACAACTAGCCAAAAACATTCAGTACTTC. Its translation: CASSQESRTVGQLAKNIQYF.